This is a list of T cell receptor beta chains from one sample in a study of blood T cell repertoires in COVID-19. Some clones are missing from TCRdb's copy, which holds only in-frame ones; the method was immunoSEQ multiplex PCR. Found here are fewer than 350,000 clones, 85% of them singletons; the top ten hold about 2.7%. The sample consisted of PBMCs or T cells enriched from blood (not recorded which). The source of these receptors is a woman between 45 and 65 years old who had recovered from COVID-19. CDR3s leave out the opening cysteine and the closing phenylalanine or tryptophan. The order of the fields is CDR3 protein, J gene, V gene, clone size. A row's size may be missing; if present it is once, few, many or a size class.

CDR3: ASSLSPGTVGAF
J: TRBJ1-1
V: TRBV7-3
size: .

CDR3: ASSSLLAGGTDTQY
J: TRBJ2-3
V: TRBV7-2
size: .

CDR3: ASSQGLTRTEAF
J: TRBJ1-1
V: TRBV14
size: .

CDR3: AWSFREKLF
J: TRBJ1-4
V: TRBV30
size: .

CDR3: ASSLSSGRADEQY
J: TRBJ2-7
V: TRBV5-1
size: .

CDR3: ASSIPRRDRRYGYT
J: TRBJ1-2
V: TRBV19
size: .

CDR3: ASSLTPQGASNQPQH
J: TRBJ1-5
V: TRBV5-1
size: .

CDR3: ASSQAIYSPVRLSGANVLT
J: TRBJ2-6
V: TRBV4-1
size: .

CDR3: ASSQPGGTGGRNEQF
J: TRBJ2-1
V: TRBV5-4
size: .

CDR3: ASSPLDRGETQY
J: TRBJ2-5
V: TRBV18
size: .

CDR3: ASSHRLASDEQF
J: TRBJ2-1
V: TRBV4-3
size: .

CDR3: ASSTDRGNSPLH
J: TRBJ1-6
V: TRBV5-1
size: .

CDR3: ASSPFSGPETQY
J: TRBJ2-5
V: TRBV4-1
size: .

CDR3: ASSTDSHSNQPQH
J: TRBJ1-5
V: TRBV28
size: .

CDR3: ASSFTMNTEAF
J: TRBJ1-1
V: TRBV5-6
size: .

CDR3: ASRDTGTGANVLT
J: TRBJ2-6
V: TRBV6-5
size: .

CDR3: ASSLAGTSTDTQY
J: TRBJ2-3
V: TRBV5-1
size: .

CDR3: ASSGRTENTEAF
J: TRBJ1-1
V: TRBV28
size: .

CDR3: AWKAGVNTGELF
J: TRBJ2-2
V: TRBV30
size: .

CDR3: ASSLDIGDYGYT
J: TRBJ1-2
V: TRBV7-2
size: once

CDR3: ASNPRTGGITNYGYT
J: TRBJ1-2
V: TRBV19
size: .

CDR3: ASSPDSRPTYEQY
J: TRBJ2-7
V: TRBV18
size: .

CDR3: ASSRPGQRNTEAF
J: TRBJ1-1
V: TRBV7-9
size: .

CDR3: ASSTRRQGVLYEQY
J: TRBJ2-7
V: TRBV5-1
size: .

CDR3: ASSLSLAGVETQY
J: TRBJ2-5
V: TRBV5-1
size: .

CDR3: ASSVDGFNYGYT
J: TRBJ1-2
V: TRBV2
size: .

CDR3: ASSDRTVPTNEKLF
J: TRBJ1-4
V: TRBV6-2/TRBV6-3
size: .

CDR3: ASTGAANYGYT
J: TRBJ1-2
V: TRBV19
size: .

CDR3: ASSIGAGLIYEQY
J: TRBJ2-7
V: TRBV19
size: .

CDR3: ASSKGTEMNTEAF
J: TRBJ1-1
V: TRBV19
size: .

CDR3: ASSEGQQNYEQY
J: TRBJ2-7
V: TRBV7-2
size: once

CDR3: ASSFGLAESSYNEQF
J: TRBJ2-1
V: TRBV7-9
size: .

CDR3: ASSASGQGNTGELF
J: TRBJ2-2
V: TRBV7-8
size: .

CDR3: ASSLPSGEEQF
J: TRBJ2-1
V: TRBV7-9
size: .

CDR3: ASSGQASSNQPQH
J: TRBJ1-5
V: TRBV2
size: .

CDR3: ATSDRTELYGYT
J: TRBJ1-2
V: TRBV24-1
size: .

CDR3: SVEIPRLAVEQF
J: TRBJ2-1
V: TRBV29-1
size: .

CDR3: ASTRGGTEAF
J: TRBJ1-1
V: TRBV7-3
size: .

CDR3: ASSHRRGDYNSPLH
J: TRBJ1-6
V: TRBV18
size: .

CDR3: ASSGYHPGAGGIDEQY
J: TRBJ2-7
V: TRBV11-2
size: .

CDR3: ASSHDRANYGYT
J: TRBJ1-2
V: TRBV18
size: .

CDR3: AWSIGGDFEKLF
J: TRBJ1-4
V: TRBV30
size: .